This T cell receptor (beta chain) was recovered during a study of CD8 T cells in ankylosing spondylitis. V lost 2 bases and J lost 0, with 8 bases in between. The CDR3 covers 13 residues. CDR1 is SQVTM and CDR2 is ANQGSEA in the germline V gene. For TCR beta, libraries came from quantitative 5'-RACE with molecular barcodes. Using its own MiXCR run on the 5' RACE reads, TCRdb lists one record per CDR3 protein. The sample yields 200,000 to 250,000 distinct CDR3 sequences, roughly a tenth seen once. The sample holds many counts of this clonotype. Its specificity is unknown. General study results and limits: Reports say disease-linked clones showed up significantly more in matched ankylosing spondylitis synovial fluid. In ankylosing spondylitis blood, a motif of seven to nine highly homologous TCR beta variants appeared characteristic. Disease-linked clones displayed a CD8+ phenotype and appeared relatively rarely in peripheral blood.

The specimen was blood, either unsorted or a sorted T cell fraction (not recorded which). This sequence was found in a male donor with ankylosing spondylitis or in good health (not recorded which). This rearrangement joins TRBV29-1 to TRBJ2-7; D ambiguous. As DNA, the CDR3 is TGCAGCGTTGAAACGGTGAACTCCTACGAGCAGTACTTC. This codes for CSVETVNSYEQYF.